The rows below give T cell receptor beta chains drawn from one sample of a study of identical twins. TCRdb re-called the 5' RACE reads with MiXCR, one entry per CDR3 protein. The sample includes a few hundred thousand distinct CDR3 sequences, about a fifth of them seen just once. Material for sequencing was naive T cells sorted from blood. Receptors were obtained from a man aged 45 to 65 in good health. CDR3s include the opening cysteine and the closing phenylalanine or tryptophan. The D gene is left open where the match is weak. A clone size is listed for some rows: how often the clone was seen (once, few, many), or a class if it is expanded.

V	size	D	J	CDR3	DNA
TRBV20-1	many	TRBD2	TRBJ2-3	CSARTPQRGVRDTQYF	TGCAGTGCTAGAACGCCCCAGCGGGGGGTTAGGGATACGCAGTATTTT
TRBV20-1	few	-	TRBJ2-1	CSAFPPGSGYNEQFF	TGCAGTGCTTTCCCACCGGGGTCGGGGTACAATGAGCAGTTCTTC
TRBV20-1	once	-	TRBJ1-6	CSASQQGGNSPLHF	TGCAGTGCTAGTCAACAGGGTGGGAATTCACCCCTCCACTTT
TRBV20-1	-	TRBD1	TRBJ1-1	CSAPDRVPEAEAFF	TGCAGTGCTCCTGACAGGGTGCCCGAAGCTGAAGCTTTCTTT
TRBV20-1	few	-	TRBJ2-7	CSATYPGAQYEQYF	TGCAGTGCTACTTATCCAGGGGCCCAGTACGAGCAGTACTTC
TRBV24-1	many	-	TRBJ2-1	CATSDPRLGGYNEQFF	TGTGCCACCAGTGACCCCCGATTAGGGGGATACAATGAGCAGTTCTTC
TRBV5-1	-	TRBD1	TRBJ2-4	CASSLDGGQGNIQYF	TGCGCCAGCAGCTTGGACGGTGGACAGGGCAACATTCAGTACTTC
TRBV29-1	many	TRBD1	TRBJ2-7	CSVGRGQGTSEQYF	TGCAGCGTGGGACGAGGACAGGGAACCAGCGAGCAGTACTTC
TRBV9	-	-	TRBJ2-2	CASSGGVPGTGELFF	TGTGCCAGCAGCGGGGGGGTTCCGGGCACCGGGGAGCTGTTTTTT
TRBV7-9	-	-	TRBJ2-2	CASSSRGERELFF	TGTGCCAGCAGCTCCAGGGGTGAGAGGGAGCTGTTTTTT
TRBV7-2	few	TRBD1	TRBJ1-1	CASSLDSVLRQGKAFF	TGTGCCAGCAGCTTAGATAGTGTCCTGCGACAGGGTAAAGCTTTCTTT